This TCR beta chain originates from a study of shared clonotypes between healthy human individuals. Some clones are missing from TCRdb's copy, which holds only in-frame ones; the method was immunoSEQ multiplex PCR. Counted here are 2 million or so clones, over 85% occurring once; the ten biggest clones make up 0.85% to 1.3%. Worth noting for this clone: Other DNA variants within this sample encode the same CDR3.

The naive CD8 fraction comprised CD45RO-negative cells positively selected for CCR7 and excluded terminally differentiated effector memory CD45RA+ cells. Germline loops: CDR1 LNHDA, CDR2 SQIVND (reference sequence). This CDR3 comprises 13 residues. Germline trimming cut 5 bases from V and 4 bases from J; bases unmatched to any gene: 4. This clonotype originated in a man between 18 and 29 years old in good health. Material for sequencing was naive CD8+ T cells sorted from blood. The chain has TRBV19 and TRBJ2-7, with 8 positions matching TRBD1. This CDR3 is CASSVDRGYEQYF. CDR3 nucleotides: TGTGCCAGTAGTGTCGACAGGGGATACGAGCAGTACTTC. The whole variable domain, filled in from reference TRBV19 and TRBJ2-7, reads DGGITQSPKYLFRKEGQNVTLSCEQNLNHDAMYWYRQDPGQGLRLIYYSQIVNDFQKGDIAEGYSVSREKKESFPLTVTSAQKNPTAFYLCASSVDRGYEQYFGPGTRLTVT.